Sequencing of this T cell receptor beta chain was carried out in a study of shared clonotypes between healthy human individuals. It was CD45RO-negative cells, positively selected for CCR7, that made up naive CD8 cells, with terminally differentiated effector memory CD45RA+ cells excluded. This clone has a single count. Only in-frame clones appear in the TCRdb table, and some are missing; sequencing was by immunoSEQ multiplex PCR. The top ten hold 0.1% to 0.11% of the sample, which has hundreds of thousands of clones, roughly 96% seen once. The sequencing input was naive CD8+ T cells sorted from blood. This receptor was identified in a woman in her twenties or thirties in good health.

CDR3 in DNA: TGTGCCAGCAGCTTAGCCTTTTTAAGCAATCAGCCCCAGCATTTT. Translating gives CASSLAFLSNQPQHF. This chain links TRBV7-8 with TRBJ1-5; the D is unclear. Germline V gives CDR1 SGHVS, CDR2 FQNEAQ. The CDR3 spans 15 residues. V was trimmed by 0 bases and J by 1 base, leaving 7 bases between them.